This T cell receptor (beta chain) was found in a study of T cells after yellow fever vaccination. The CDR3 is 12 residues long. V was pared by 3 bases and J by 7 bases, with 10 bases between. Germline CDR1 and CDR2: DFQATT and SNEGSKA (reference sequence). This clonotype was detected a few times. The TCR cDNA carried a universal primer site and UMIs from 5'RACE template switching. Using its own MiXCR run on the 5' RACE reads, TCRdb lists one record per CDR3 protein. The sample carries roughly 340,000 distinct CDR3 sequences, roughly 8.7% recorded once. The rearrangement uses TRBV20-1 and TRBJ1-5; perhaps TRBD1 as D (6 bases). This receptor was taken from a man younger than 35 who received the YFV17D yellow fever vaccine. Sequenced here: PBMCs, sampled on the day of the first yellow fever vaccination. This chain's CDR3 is CSARGAGQPQHF. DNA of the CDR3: TGCAGTGCTAGGGGGGCGGGGCAGCCCCAGCATTTT.